This T cell receptor beta chain came from a study of multiple sclerosis patients with progressive multifocal leukoencephalopathy. Study results and caveats: Preferential TRBV-TRBJ pairings or common gene usage were not detected at PML.

J was trimmed by 1 base and V by 6 bases; bases with no gene match: 7. The length of the CDR3 is 15 residues. Germline V gene sequence: CDR1 KGHSH, CDR2 LQKENI. The method was immunoSEQ multiplex PCR; TCRdb's version includes in-frame clones alone and lacks a portion of them. This table has fewer than 35,000 clones, 70% to 90% appearing once. Note on this clone: The antigen is not known.

Indicated time point: before natalizumab initiation. All PML patients were female, and all patients had earlier interferon beta. The T0 samples predate the first natalizumab infusion. Sequenced: PBMCs. This receptor was obtained from a human donor with multiple sclerosis. This chain links TRBV18 with TRBJ1-1, with 8 bases that match TRBD1. The CDR3 sequence: CASSRGQATNTEAFF. CDR3 nucleotide sequence: TGTGCCAGCTCGCGGGGACAGGCCACGAACACTGAAGCTTTCTTT.